Below, 18 T cell receptor beta chains from the same sample are listed, as sequenced in a study of cytomegalovirus exposure and HLA in healthy donors. PCR primers comprised 60 Vbeta and 13 Jbeta primers. TCRdb's table, derived via immunoSEQ multiplex PCR, lists solely in-frame clones and lacks some. The table shows around 95,000 clones, with approximately 83% occurring only once. Specimen: PBMCs. These receptor sequences come from a female donor in good health and CMV-seropositive.

This clone came up a few times. V usage is TRBV9 and J usage is TRBJ2-7, with 8 bases identical to TRBD2. Germline CDR1 and CDR2: SGDLS and YYNGEE. The junction had 2 bases not matched to a gene; V was cut back by 0 bases and J by 6 bases. The CDR3 runs to 13 residues. The CDR3 sequence is CASSVGLAGEQYF. For the CDR3, the DNA is TGTGCCAGCAGCGTAGGGCTAGCGGGCGAGCAGTACTTC.

The V call is TRBV25-1, the J call TRBJ1-4; 10 nucleotides line up with TRBD1. CDR1 is MGHDK and CDR2 is SYGVNS in the germline V gene. V was clipped by 4 bases and J by 11 bases; unmatched bases: 7. The CDR3 sequence is 14 residues long. The CDR3 sequence: CASSVTGTGDKLFF. The DNA of the CDR3 is TGTGCCAGCAGTGTAACCGGGACAGGGGACAAACTGTTTTTT.

This chain links TRBV10-3 with TRBJ2-5; the D gene is possibly TRBD1 (5 bases). The germline V and J ends were trimmed by 2 bases and 1 base, with 11 bases remaining between them. This CDR3 region has 15 residues. Germline V gene sequence: CDR1 ENHRY, CDR2 SYGVKD. CDR3 DNA sequence: TGTGCCATCAGTGAGAGGAGACAGACCCAAGAGACCCAGTACTTC. Protein: CAISERRQTQETQYF.

This chain links TRBV4-2 with TRBJ1-1; D remains unclear. The CDR3 length is 13 residues. The V gene lost 4 bases and the J gene lost 1 base, with 7 bases spanning the gap. CDR1 and CDR2 (germline): LGHNA, YNFKEQ. CDR3 sequence (DNA): TGTGCCAGCAGCCCATACGGGAACACTGAAGCTTTCTTT. Protein: CASSPYGNTEAFF.

The chain links TRBV27 to TRBJ2-7, with D unclear. CDR1 and CDR2 from the germline V gene are MNHEY and SMNVEV (reference sequence). This CDR3 comprises 13 residues. Trimming cost V 3 bases and J 6 bases, with 12 bases left between them. DNA of the CDR3: TGTGCCAGCAGTTTTGGAGTTCGCCGCGAGCAGTACTTC. Residues: CASSFGVRREQYF.

This chain links TRBV9 with TRBJ1-2, with a tentative D call TRBD1 (5 bases). CDR3 length: 14 residues. Germline V gene data show CDR1 as SGDLS and CDR2 as YYNGEE. V lost 3 bases and J 4 bases, leaving 13 bases between the germline ends. The DNA of the CDR3 is TGTGCCAGCAGCGAGGCAGGGTCGTCCTATGGCTACACCTTC. Translated: CASSEAGSSYGYTF.

The chain combines TRBV4-2 with TRBJ2-3, with 10 bases fitting TRBD2. The CDR3 covers 15 residues. Germline CDR1 and CDR2: LGHNA and YNFKEQ. The V and J ends lost 0 bases and 3 bases, in that order; junction bases with no gene match: 0. CDR3 nucleotide sequence: TGTGCCAGCAGCCAAGAACTAGCGGGAACAGATACGCAGTATTTT. Translating gives CASSQELAGTDTQYF.

The CDR3 loop reads CASSLSRGPNTEAFF. Here the CDR3 DNA reads TGTGCCAGCAGTTTATCCAGGGGACCGAACACTGAAGCTTTCTTT. The rearrangement links TRBV27 to TRBJ1-1; a possible D gene is TRBD1 (6 bases). Germline CDR1 is MNHEY and CDR2 is SMNVEV (reference sequence). Trimming took off 0 bases at V and 1 base at J, with 9 bases between the two ends. The CDR3 is 15 amino acids.

The rearrangement joins TRBV18 to TRBJ2-7; 14 nucleotides align to TRBD2. V lost 0 bases and J lost 5; bases outside the gene matches: 0. The germline CDR1 and CDR2 sequences are KGHSH and LQKENI. The CDR3 sequence is 15 residues long. The CDR3 bases are TGTGCCAGCTCACCACCGGGACTAGCGGGAGACGAGCAGTACTTC. This sequence encodes CASSPPGLAGDEQYF.

The genes are TRBV30 and TRBJ2-1; 8 nucleotides match TRBD2. The CDR3 contains 16 residues. V lost 4 bases to trimming and J lost 0 bases; unmatched junction nucleotides: 8. CDR1 is GTSNPN and CDR2 is SVGIG in the germline V gene (reference sequence). The CDR3 loop reads CAWNGPGGSSYNEQFF. CDR3 nucleotides: TGTGCCTGGAATGGGCCGGGAGGGAGCTCCTACAATGAGCAGTTCTTC.

This chain connects TRBV6-1 to TRBJ1-1; no clear D gene. V lost 3 bases to trimming and J lost 5 bases, with 13 bases between them. The CDR3 covers 14 residues. Germline values: CDR1 MNHNS, CDR2 SASEGT. The CDR3 DNA follows: TGTGCCAGCAGTGACTCCGGGAGGTCGACTGAAGCTTTCTTT. Its protein is CASSDSGRSTEAFF.

This chain uses TRBV2 with TRBJ1-1, with a possible D match to TRBD1 (5 bases). V lost 7 bases and J lost 0, with 15 bases in between. The germline CDR1 and CDR2 sequences are SNHLY and FYNNEI. The CDR3 contains 15 residues. The CDR3 DNA reads as TGTGCCAGCATACGGAGAACAGGCCTGAACACTGAAGCTTTCTTT. The encoded protein is CASIRRTGLNTEAFF.

V and J are TRBV13 and TRBJ2-3, with D possibly matching TRBD1 (6 bases). V was shortened by 5 bases and J by 3 bases, with 12 bases between the two germline ends. The CDR3 runs 14 residues. The germline V gene has CDR1 PRHDT and CDR2 FYEKMQ (reference sequence). The CDR3: CASSPGTSTDTQYF. CDR3 coding DNA: TGTGCCAGCAGCCCCGGGACATCGACAGATACGCAGTATTTT.

The chain recombines TRBV6-5 with TRBJ2-1; possibly TRBD1 for D (6 bases). CDR1 is MNHEY and CDR2 is SVGAGI in the germline V gene. This CDR3 spans 16 amino acids. The ends were cut back, 0 bases at V and 6 bases at J, with 15 bases in the middle. DNA of the CDR3: TGTGCCAGCAGTTACTCTATAGGACAGTCCCTCAATGAGCAGTTCTTC. Its translation: CASSYSIGQSLNEQFF.

J is TRBJ2-1 and V is TRBV6-5, with 10 bases fitting TRBD1. Germline CDR1 MNHEY, CDR2 SVGAGI. V gave up 6 bases and J gave up 7 bases; unmatched junction bases: 9. This CDR3 comprises 15 residues. The DNA for the CDR3 is TGTGCCAGCAGCCAGGGACAGGGGTCGGGGAATGAGCAGTTCTTC. Translation gives CASSQGQGSGNEQFF.

The gene calls are TRBV6-1 and TRBJ2-5; 7 bases match TRBD1. The end of the DNA fits TRBJ2-7 better, so the J call may be wrong. This CDR3 comprises 15 residues. CDR1 and CDR2 (germline): MNHNS, SASEGT. The CDR3 protein is CASETQGTHGDEQYF. DNA for the CDR3: TGTGCCAGCGAGACACAGGGGACCCACGGCGACGAGCAGTACTTC.

The CDR3, as DNA: TGTGCCAGCAGTGCCCCGCCGACACTAGCCAAAAACATTCAGTACTTC. Translating it yields CASSAPPTLAKNIQYF. The gene calls are TRBV2 and TRBJ2-4; D call uncertain. Germline V gene data show CDR1 as SNHLY and CDR2 as FYNNEI. The V gene lost 4 bases and the J gene lost 0 bases, with 13 bases spanning the gap. This CDR3 is built from 16 residues.

This chain joins TRBV5-6 and TRBJ1-5; D gene ambiguous. The germline CDR1 and CDR2 sequences are SGHDT and YYEEEE. This CDR3 region has 14 residues. Trimming took off 4 bases at V and 3 bases at J, with 11 bases between the two ends. CDR3 DNA sequence: TGTGCCAGCAGCCAGCCGGGAGACAATCAGCCCCAGCATTTT. It yields the protein CASSQPGDNQPQHF.